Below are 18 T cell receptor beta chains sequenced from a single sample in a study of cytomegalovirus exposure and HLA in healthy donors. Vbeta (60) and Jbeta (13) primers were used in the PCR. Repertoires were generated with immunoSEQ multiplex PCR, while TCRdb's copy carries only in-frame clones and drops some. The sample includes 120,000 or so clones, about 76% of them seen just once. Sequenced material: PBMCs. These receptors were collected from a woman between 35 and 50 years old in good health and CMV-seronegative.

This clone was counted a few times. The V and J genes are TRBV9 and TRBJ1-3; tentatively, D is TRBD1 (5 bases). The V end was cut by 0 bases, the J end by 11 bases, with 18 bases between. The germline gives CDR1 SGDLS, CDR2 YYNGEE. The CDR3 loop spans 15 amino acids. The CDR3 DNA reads TGTGCCAGCAGCGTAGGGGGGGACCCACAGTTCGCCATATATTTT. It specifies CASSVGGDPQFAIYF.

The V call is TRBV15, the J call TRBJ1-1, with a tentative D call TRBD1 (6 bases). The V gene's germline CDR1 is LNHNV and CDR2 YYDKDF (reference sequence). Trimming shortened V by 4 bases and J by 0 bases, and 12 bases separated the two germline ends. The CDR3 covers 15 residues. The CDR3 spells CATSTRQDLNTEAFF. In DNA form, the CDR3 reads TGTGCCACCAGCACCCGACAGGACCTGAACACTGAAGCTTTCTTT.

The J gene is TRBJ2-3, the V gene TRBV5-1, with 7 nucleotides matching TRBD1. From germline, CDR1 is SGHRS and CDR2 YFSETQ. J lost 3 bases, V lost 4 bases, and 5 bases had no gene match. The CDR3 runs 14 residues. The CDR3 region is CASSTKGQTDTQYF. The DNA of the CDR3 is TGCGCCAGCAGCACAAAGGGACAGACAGATACGCAGTATTTT.

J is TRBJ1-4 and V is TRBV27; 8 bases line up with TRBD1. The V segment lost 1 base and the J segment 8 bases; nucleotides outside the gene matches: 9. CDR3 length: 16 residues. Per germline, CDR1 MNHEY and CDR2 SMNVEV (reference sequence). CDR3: CASSLWSGQGAEKLFF. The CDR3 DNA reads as TGTGCCAGCAGTTTATGGTCGGGGCAGGGGGCAGAAAAACTGTTTTTT.

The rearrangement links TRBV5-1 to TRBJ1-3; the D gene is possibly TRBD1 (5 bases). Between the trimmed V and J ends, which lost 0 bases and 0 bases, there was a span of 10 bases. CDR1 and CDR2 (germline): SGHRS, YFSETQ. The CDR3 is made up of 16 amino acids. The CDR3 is CASSLDGGSSGNTIYF. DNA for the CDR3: TGCGCCAGCAGCTTGGACGGGGGGAGCTCTGGAAACACCATATATTTT.

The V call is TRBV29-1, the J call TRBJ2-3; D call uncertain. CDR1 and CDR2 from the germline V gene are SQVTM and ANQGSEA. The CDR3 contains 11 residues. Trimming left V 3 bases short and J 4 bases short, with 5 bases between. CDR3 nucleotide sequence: TGCAGCGTTGATTCGGCAGATACGCAGTATTTT. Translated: CSVDSADTQYF.

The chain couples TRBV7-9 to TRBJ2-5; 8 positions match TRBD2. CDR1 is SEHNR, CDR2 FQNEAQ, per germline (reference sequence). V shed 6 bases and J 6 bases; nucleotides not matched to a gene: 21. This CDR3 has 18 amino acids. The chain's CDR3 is CASSPTGRAYEYGKTQYF. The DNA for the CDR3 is TGTGCCAGCAGTCCCACCGGGAGGGCATACGAGTATGGAAAGACCCAGTACTTC. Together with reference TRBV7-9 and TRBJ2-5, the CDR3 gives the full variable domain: DTGVSQNPRHKITKRGQNVTFRCDPISEHNRLYWYRQTLGQGPEFLTYFQNEAQLEKSRLLSDRFSAERPKGSFSTLEIQRTEQGDSAMYLCASSPTGRAYEYGKTQYFGPGTRLLVL.

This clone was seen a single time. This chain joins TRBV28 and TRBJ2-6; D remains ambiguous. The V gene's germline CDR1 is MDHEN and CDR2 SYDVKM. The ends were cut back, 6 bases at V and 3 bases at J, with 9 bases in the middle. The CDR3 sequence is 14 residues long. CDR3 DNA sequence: TGTGCCAGCAGACGAGATGATGGGGCCAACGTCCTGACTTTC. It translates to CASRRDDGANVLTF.

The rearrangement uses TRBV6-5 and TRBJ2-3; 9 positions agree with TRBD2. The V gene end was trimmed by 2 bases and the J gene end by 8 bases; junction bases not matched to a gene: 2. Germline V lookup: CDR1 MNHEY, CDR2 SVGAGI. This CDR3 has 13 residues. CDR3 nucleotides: TGTGCCAGCAGTTACCCTAGCGGGGCTACGCAGTATTTT. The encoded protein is CASSYPSGATQYF.

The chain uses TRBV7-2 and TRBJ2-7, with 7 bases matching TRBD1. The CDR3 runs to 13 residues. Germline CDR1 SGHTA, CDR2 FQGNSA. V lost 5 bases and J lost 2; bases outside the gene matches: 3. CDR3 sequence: CASSDRAPYEQYF. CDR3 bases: TGTGCCAGCAGCGACAGGGCCCCCTACGAGCAGTACTTC. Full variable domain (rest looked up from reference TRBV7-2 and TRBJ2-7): GAGVSQSPSNKVTEKGKDVELRCDPISGHTALYWYRQSLGQGLEFLIYFQGNSAPDKSGLPSDRFSAERTGGSVSTLTIQRTQQEDSAVYLCASSDRAPYEQYFGPGTRLTVT.

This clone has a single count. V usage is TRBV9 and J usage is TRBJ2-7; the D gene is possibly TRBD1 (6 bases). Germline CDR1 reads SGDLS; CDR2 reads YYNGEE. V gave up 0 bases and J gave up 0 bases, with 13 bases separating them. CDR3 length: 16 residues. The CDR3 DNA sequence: TGTGCCAGCAGCGTAGACCCGAGAGGGGGCTCCTACGAGCAGTACTTC. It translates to CASSVDPRGGSYEQYF. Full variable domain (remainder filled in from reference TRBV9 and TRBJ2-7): DSGVTQTPKHLITATGQRVTLRCSPRSGDLSVYWYQQSLDQGLQFLIQYYNGEERAKGNILERFSAQQFPDLHSELNLSSLELGDSALYFCASSVDPRGGSYEQYFGPGTRLTVT.

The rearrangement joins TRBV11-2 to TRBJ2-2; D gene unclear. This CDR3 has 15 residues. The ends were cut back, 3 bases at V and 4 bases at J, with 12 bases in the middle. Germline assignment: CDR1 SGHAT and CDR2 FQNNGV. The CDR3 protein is CASSFPHRVTGELFF. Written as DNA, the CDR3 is TGTGCCAGCAGCTTCCCCCACAGAGTCACCGGGGAGCTGTTTTTT. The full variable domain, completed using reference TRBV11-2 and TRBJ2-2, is EAGVAQSPRYKIIEKRQSVAFWCNPISGHATLYWYQQILGQGPKLLIQFQNNGVVDDSQLPKDRFSAERLKGVDSTLKIQPAKLEDSAVYLCASSFPHRVTGELFFGEGSRLTVL.

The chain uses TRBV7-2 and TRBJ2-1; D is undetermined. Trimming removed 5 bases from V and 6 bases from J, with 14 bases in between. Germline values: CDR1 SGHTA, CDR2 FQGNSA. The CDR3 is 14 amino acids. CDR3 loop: CASSPEQVGNEQFF. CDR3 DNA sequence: TGTGCCAGCAGCCCCGAGCAGGTGGGCAATGAGCAGTTCTTC.

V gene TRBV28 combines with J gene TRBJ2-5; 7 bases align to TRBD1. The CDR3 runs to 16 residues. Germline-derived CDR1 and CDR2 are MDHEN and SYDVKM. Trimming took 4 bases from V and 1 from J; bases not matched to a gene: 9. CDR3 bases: TGTGCCAGCAGTTCGCCCGGGACAGCGACCCAAGAGACCCAGTACTTC. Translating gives CASSSPGTATQETQYF.

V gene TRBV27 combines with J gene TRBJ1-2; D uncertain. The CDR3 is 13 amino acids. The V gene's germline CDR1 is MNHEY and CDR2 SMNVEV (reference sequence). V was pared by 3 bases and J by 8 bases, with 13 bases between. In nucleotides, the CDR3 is TGTGCCAGCAGTTTGAGGGAGGGCATGGGCTACACCTTC. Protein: CASSLREGMGYTF.

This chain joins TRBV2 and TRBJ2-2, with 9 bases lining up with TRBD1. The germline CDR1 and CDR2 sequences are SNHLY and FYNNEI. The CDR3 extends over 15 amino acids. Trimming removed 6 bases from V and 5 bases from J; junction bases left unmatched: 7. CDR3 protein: CASRVGQGWTGELFF. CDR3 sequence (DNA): TGTGCCAGCAGGGTGGGACAGGGATGGACCGGGGAGCTGTTTTTT.

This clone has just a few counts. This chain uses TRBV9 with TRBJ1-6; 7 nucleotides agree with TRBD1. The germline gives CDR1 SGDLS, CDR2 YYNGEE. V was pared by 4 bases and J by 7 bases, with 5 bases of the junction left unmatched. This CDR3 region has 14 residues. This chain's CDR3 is CASSTGQINSPLHF. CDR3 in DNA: TGTGCCAGCAGCACGGGACAGATAAATTCACCCCTCCACTTT. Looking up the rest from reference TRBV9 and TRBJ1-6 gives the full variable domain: DSGVTQTPKHLITATGQRVTLRCSPRSGDLSVYWYQQSLDQGLQFLIQYYNGEERAKGNILERFSAQQFPDLHSELNLSSLELGDSALYFCASSTGQINSPLHFGNGTRLTVT.

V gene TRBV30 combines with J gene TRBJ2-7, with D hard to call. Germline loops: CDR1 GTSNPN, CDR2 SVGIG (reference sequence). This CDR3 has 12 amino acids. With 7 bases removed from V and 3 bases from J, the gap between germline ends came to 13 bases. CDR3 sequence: CASRDTIYEQYF. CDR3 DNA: TGTGCCTCCAGAGACACCATCTACGAGCAGTACTTC.